Listed below are T cell receptor beta chains from one sample, sequenced in a study of long-term antiretroviral therapy in people with HIV. Profiled with immunoSEQ multiplex PCR; TCRdb holds only in-frame clones, not every one. The sample records 25,000 to 35,000 clones, around 83% being singletons. The source material was unsorted PBMCs, sampled 0.8 years after starting antiretroviral therapy. The source of these receptors is a woman aged 30 to 39 with HIV. CDR3s include the opening cysteine and the closing phenylalanine or tryptophan. D genes are given only for firm matches.

v_gene,d_gene,len,j_gene,CDR3aa
TRBV2,-,16,TRBJ1-5,CASSVGGQSRNQPQHF
TRBV29-1,-,15,TRBJ1-2,CSVVSAFGEVDGYTF
TRBV2,TRBD1,13,TRBJ2-5,CASSGQGGETQYF
TRBV7-2,TRBD1,16,TRBJ1-2,CASSSPQDRVLNGYTF
TRBV7-9,TRBD1,15,TRBJ2-3,CASSPGTGHTDTQYF
TRBV5-4,-,17,TRBJ2-2,CASSSVTGLANTGELFF
TRBV2,-,14,TRBJ1-5,CASSERYSNQPQHF
TRBV18,-,15,TRBJ2-5,CASSPGGNYQETQYF
TRBV7-9,-,16,TRBJ1-1,CASSLTPQNRVTEAFF
TRBV1,-,17,TRBJ2-1,CTSSFLRDYHSYNEQFF
TRBV5-6,TRBD1,14,TRBJ2-7,CASRDRGHLGEQYF
TRBV7-8,TRBD1,19,TRBJ1-6,CASSPREYRGGTYNSPLHF
TRBV2,-,10,TRBJ1-2,CASIGGPNTF
TRBV5-1,TRBD1,14,TRBJ1-2,CASRAGQEFGGYTF
TRBV6-1,-,15,TRBJ1-6,CASRLTETLNSPLHF
TRBV6-1,-,18,TRBJ1-4,CASSDQDSYFATNEKLFF
TRBV2,-,16,TRBJ2-5,CASRGIGGEVQETQYF
TRBV29-1,TRBD2,16,TRBJ2-7,CSAALTSGGPSYEQYF
TRBV21-1,-,12,TRBJ2-2,CASGYGQGELFF
TRBV27,-,11,TRBJ1-4,CASGGSEKLFF
TRBV10-3,TRBD1,15,TRBJ1-3,CAISLTGGSGNTIYF
TRBV6-4,-,16,TRBJ1-2,CASSDTPPRVRDGYTF
TRBV10-3,-,11,TRBJ2-2,CAISNSGELFF
TRBV2,-,15,TRBJ2-1,CASSPGTSSYNEQFF
TRBV25-1,TRBD1,18,TRBJ2-1,CASSEVGPGTGGHNEQFF
TRBV30,-,13,TRBJ2-2,CAQGRGNTGELFF
TRBV6-5,TRBD1,15,TRBJ1-1,CASSRQGRRNTEAFF
TRBV2,-,12,TRBJ1-5,CASTGDGQPQHF
TRBV5-6,TRBD1,16,TRBJ2-7,CASSFLGQGRSYEQYF
TRBV7-9,-,16,TRBJ1-6,CASSLSGTEPGSPLHF
TRBV27,-,17,TRBJ1-3,CASGPIGGGVSGNTIYF
TRBV5-1,TRBD1,16,TRBJ1-4,CASSGGQVATNEKLFF
TRBV7-2,-,15,TRBJ2-4,CASSSLHDKANIQYF
TRBV27,TRBD1,16,TRBJ1-5,CASSPYGQGRNQPQHF
TRBV7-2,TRBD2,12,TRBJ2-3,CASSLLAGTQYF
TRBV27,-,12,TRBJ1-2,CATGSPYVGYTF
TRBV10-3,-,15,TRBJ2-1,CAISEAGPADGEQFF
TRBV18,-,13,TRBJ1-1,CASSPSGGAEAFF
TRBV9,-,14,TRBJ1-6,CASSVVENNSPLHF
TRBV21-1,-,12,TRBJ1-2,CARVLFKGGYTF
TRBV6-5,-,14,TRBJ2-5,CASSYSSHQETQYF
TRBV5-1,-,17,TRBJ2-2,CASSPPAGSSRSGELFF
TRBV7-8,TRBD2,18,TRBJ2-3,CASSLTFPLAGRTDTQYF
TRBV29-1,-,14,TRBJ1-2,CSVNSGIEDFGYTF
TRBV27,-,12,TRBJ2-2,CASSGKTGELFF
TRBV7-8,-,16,TRBJ1-5,CASSAFTVYSNQPQHF
TRBV5-1,-,17,TRBJ2-7,CASSLAITDNLSYEQYF
TRBV7-9,-,15,TRBJ1-1,CASSFSTGLGTEAFF
TRBV6-1,-,15,TRBJ1-3,CASRGPASSGNTIYF
TRBV19,-,15,TRBJ2-1,CASSTLATTNNEQFF
TRBV5-6,-,14,TRBJ2-4,CASSLVTAKNIQYF
TRBV6-5,-,15,TRBJ2-7,CASSSPLPGQYEQYF